Following are 28 T cell receptor beta chains from one sample sequenced in a study of blood T cell repertoires in COVID-19. Assay used: immunoSEQ multiplex PCR; TCRdb lists only in-frame clones, some missing. The sample includes fewer than 300,000 clones, about nine tenths of them seen just once. Sequenced input: peripheral blood. The receptor source for this set is a man aged 45-60 years with COVID-19, enrolled during active disease.

This clone was recorded only once. The J gene is TRBJ2-5, the V gene TRBV2; D unresolved. Looked up from germline, CDR1 is SNHLY and CDR2 is FYNNEI. This CDR3 has 13 residues. Trimming left V 7 bases short and J 2 bases short, with 11 bases between. CDR3: CASNGGPQETQYF. The CDR3 DNA reads as TGTGCCAGCAATGGCGGCCCTCAAGAGACCCAGTACTTC.

The rearrangement uses TRBV2 and TRBJ1-1; TRBD1 agrees at 9 bases. Germline lookup yields CDR1 SNHLY and CDR2 FYNNEI. The length of the CDR3 is 13 residues. V shed 5 bases and J 7 bases; nucleotides not matched to a gene: 5. CDR3 DNA: TGTGCCAGCAGTCTGGGACAGGGTGTTGAAGCTTTCTTT. Translation: CASSLGQGVEAFF.

This sequence joins TRBV27 and TRBJ1-4; perhaps TRBD1 as D (5 bases). There are 14 residues in the CDR3. CDR1 and CDR2 from the germline V gene are MNHEY and SMNVEV (reference sequence). Trimming cost V 2 bases and J 7 bases, with 11 bases left between them. CDR3 residues: CASSLRGRGEKLFF. CDR3 coding DNA: TGTGCCAGCAGTTTAAGGGGTAGGGGTGAAAAACTGTTTTTT.

The gene calls are TRBV2 and TRBJ1-5; 10 bases are a match to TRBD1. The CDR3 spans 14 residues. Trimming took 5 bases from V and 5 from J; bases not matched to a gene: 3. Looked up from germline, CDR1 is SNHLY and CDR2 is FYNNEI. The DNA for the CDR3 is TGTGCCAGCAGTAGGACAGGGGGGGATCAGCCCCAGCATTTT. It codes for CASSRTGGDQPQHF.

This chain links TRBV28 with TRBJ1-1; D is uncertain. Trimming removed 3 bases from V and 6 bases from J, with 8 bases in between. CDR1 and CDR2 from the germline V gene are MDHEN and SYDVKM. This CDR3 is built from 12 residues. CDR3 in DNA: TGTGCCAGCAGTTTGACTGCGGCTGAAGCTTTCTTT. This sequence encodes CASSLTAAEAFF. Together with reference TRBV28 and TRBJ1-1, the CDR3 gives the full variable domain: DVKVTQSSRYLVKRTGEKVFLECVQDMDHENMFWYRQDPGLGLRLIYFSYDVKMKEKGDIPEGYSVSREKKERFSLILESASTNQTSMYLCASSLTAAEAFFGQGTRLTVV.

The J gene is TRBJ2-7, the V gene TRBV5-1, with 12 bases lining up with TRBD2. CDR3 length equals 17 residues. Germline CDR1 SGHRS, CDR2 YFSETQ. The V segment lost 4 bases and the J segment 4 bases; nucleotides outside the gene matches: 12. CDR3 residues: CASSDEGLAGSGYEQYF. The CDR3 nucleotides read TGCGCCAGCAGCGACGAAGGACTAGCGGGAAGTGGTTACGAGCAGTACTTC. The full variable domain, completed using reference TRBV5-1 and TRBJ2-7, is KAGVTQTPRYLIKTRGQQVTLSCSPISGHRSVSWYQQTPGQGLQFLFEYFSETQRNKGNFPGRFSGRQFSNSRSEMNVSTLELGDSALYLCASSDEGLAGSGYEQYFGPGTRLTVT.

The chain links TRBV7-9 to TRBJ2-5, with TRBD1 as a possible D gene (6 bases). The CDR3 runs to 13 residues. Germline CDR1 is SEHNR and CDR2 is FQNEAQ (reference sequence). V lost 3 bases and J 3 bases, leaving 8 bases between the germline ends. The CDR3 DNA reads as TGTGCCAGCAGCTTTTCAGGGGAAGAGACCCAGTACTTC. It yields the protein CASSFSGEETQYF.

This chain links TRBV7-9 with TRBJ2-1; possible D gene TRBD2, 6 bases. Trimming stripped 1 base from V and 6 bases from J, with 16 bases between. Germline CDR1 and CDR2: SEHNR and FQNEAQ (reference sequence). The CDR3 contains 16 residues. CDR3: CASSLGAGADVNEQFF. CDR3 DNA: TGTGCCAGCAGCTTAGGAGCGGGTGCGGACGTCAATGAGCAGTTCTTC.

This clone was observed a handful of times. V and J are TRBV18 and TRBJ1-1; possibly TRBD1 for D (5 bases). The CDR3 has 14 residues. V lost 2 bases, J lost 2 bases, and 9 bases lay in between. Germline-derived CDR1 and CDR2 are KGHSH and LQKENI. CDR3 nucleotide sequence: TGTGCCAGCTCACCAGGCGGGGGAAACACTGAAGCTTTCTTT. Translating it yields CASSPGGGNTEAFF. Drawing the rest from reference TRBV18 and TRBJ1-1, the complete variable domain is NAGVMQNPRHLVRRRGQEARLRCSPMKGHSHVYWYRQLPEEGLKFMVYLQKENIIDESGMPKERFSAEFPKEGPSILRIQQVVRGDSAAYFCASSPGGGNTEAFFGQGTRLTVV.

V is TRBV18 and J is TRBJ1-5; TRBD1 agrees at 10 bases. This CDR3 is 15 amino acids long. Germline loops: CDR1 KGHSH, CDR2 LQKENI. Unmatched junction bases numbered 4, after V lost 4 bases and J lost 4 bases. CDR3 sequence (DNA): TGTGCCAGCTCACAGGACAGGGGGTCGAATCAGCCCCAGCATTTT. It specifies CASSQDRGSNQPQHF.

The rearrangement uses TRBV27 and TRBJ2-7, with 9 positions matching TRBD2. V was pared by 6 bases and J by 0 bases, with 6 bases of the junction left unmatched. The CDR3 covers 15 residues. Germline loops: CDR1 MNHEY, CDR2 SMNVEV (reference sequence). The CDR3 loop reads CASRWTSASSYEQYF. In DNA, the CDR3 is TGTGCCAGCAGATGGACTAGCGCGAGCTCCTACGAGCAGTACTTC.

V usage is TRBV5-1 and J usage is TRBJ1-1, with D perhaps TRBD1 (6 bases). Trimming shortened V by 4 bases and J by 7 bases, and 20 bases separated the two germline ends. The CDR3 covers 15 residues. Germline CDR1 is SGHRS and CDR2 is YFSETQ. The CDR3 coding sequence is TGCGCCAGCAGCCCCGGGTGGGGGCTAAGCGGTGAAGCTTTCTTT. Amino acids: CASSPGWGLSGEAFF.

This clone was picked up one time. V is TRBV18 and J is TRBJ1-3, with 7 bases lining up with TRBD1. Germline V gene data show CDR1 as KGHSH and CDR2 as LQKENI. The V and J ends lost 3 bases and 2 bases, in that order; junction bases with no gene match: 7. CDR3 length equals 16 residues. The CDR3 protein is CASSPTGTEAGNTIYF. CDR3 sequence (DNA): TGTGCCAGCTCACCTACCGGGACAGAGGCTGGAAACACCATATATTTT.

This chain uses TRBV30 with TRBJ1-6; no reliable D call. CDR1 GTSNPN and CDR2 SVGIG come from the germline V gene (reference sequence). The V and J ends lost 4 bases and 3 bases respectively, with 7 bases between them. The CDR3 extends over 13 amino acids. CDR3 sequence: CAWNSGYNSPLHF. The DNA for the CDR3 is TGTGCCTGGAACAGTGGCTATAATTCACCCCTCCACTTT.

This rearrangement joins TRBV10-3 to TRBJ2-6, with D uncertain. The length of the CDR3 is 17 residues. CDR1 ENHRY and CDR2 SYGVKD come from the germline V gene. Trimming removed 2 bases at V and 0 bases at J, with 11 bases between. This CDR3 is CAISELPGYSGANVLTF. The CDR3 DNA reads as TGTGCCATCAGTGAGCTTCCAGGTTACTCTGGGGCCAACGTCCTGACTTTC.

The chain is built from TRBV7-2 and TRBJ2-7; TRBD2 matches 9 bases. The junction had 18 bases not matched to a gene; V was cut back by 4 bases and J by 2 bases. Per the germline V gene, CDR1 is SGHTA and CDR2 is FQGNSA. This CDR3 spans 19 amino acids. CDR3 sequence (DNA): TGTGCCAGCAGCTCGAGTTCCGGGACTAGCATTCGGAAAACCTACGAGCAGTACTTC. Translation: CASSSSSGTSIRKTYEQYF. Together with reference TRBV7-2 and TRBJ2-7, the CDR3 gives the full variable domain: GAGVSQSPSNKVTEKGKDVELRCDPISGHTALYWYRQSLGQGLEFLIYFQGNSAPDKSGLPSDRFSAERTGGSVSTLTIQRTQQEDSAVYLCASSSSSGTSIRKTYEQYFGPGTRLTVT.

The chain recombines TRBV5-5 with TRBJ1-2; 7 bases line up with TRBD1. Trimming took 0 bases from V and 3 from J; bases not matched to a gene: 2. Germline V lookup: CDR1 SGHKS, CDR2 YYEKEE (reference sequence). The CDR3 runs to 14 residues. This CDR3 reads CASSLGGTDYGYTF. The CDR3 bases are TGTGCCAGCAGCTTGGGCGGGACAGACTATGGCTACACCTTC.

Only one count was recorded for this clone. This chain uses TRBV3-1 (or the pseudogene TRBV3-2) with TRBJ2-7; TRBD1 matches at 9 bases. Germline CDR1 is LGHDT and CDR2 is YNNKEL (reference sequence). Trimming took 6 bases from V and 6 from J; bases not matched to a gene: 9. The CDR3 length is 14 residues. This chain's CDR3 is CASRGMGQGGEQYF. Written as DNA, the CDR3 is TGTGCCAGCAGAGGGATGGGACAGGGTGGCGAGCAGTACTTC.

This chain joins TRBV18 and TRBJ2-7; tentatively, D is TRBD1 (5 bases). The CDR3 sequence is 15 residues long. V dropped 4 bases and J dropped 0 bases, with 13 bases sitting between them. The germline gives CDR1 KGHSH, CDR2 LQKENI. CDR3 bases: TGTGCCAGCTCACGGTCTCAGGGTGCCTCCTACGAGCAGTACTTC. This codes for CASSRSQGASYEQYF.

V usage is TRBV25-1 and J usage is TRBJ1-2, with D tentatively TRBD1 (5 bases). CDR1 and CDR2 (germline): MGHDK, SYGVNS. V lost 5 bases to trimming and J lost 2 bases, with 18 bases between them. The CDR3 covers 16 residues. The CDR3 DNA reads as TGTGCCAGCAGTCACCTTGGAGACAGTGGGAACTATGGCTACACCTTC. It translates to CASSHLGDSGNYGYTF.

This sequence joins TRBV27 and TRBJ1-2, with 9 bases aligning to TRBD1. J was trimmed by 4 bases and V by 0 bases; bases with no gene match: 9. The CDR3 has 17 amino acids. Per the germline V gene, CDR1 is MNHEY and CDR2 is SMNVEV (reference sequence). The CDR3 region has the DNA TGTGCCAGCAGTTTATCTTGGAGACAGGGGGATCTCTATGGCTACACCTTC. Its protein is CASSLSWRQGDLYGYTF.

This chain uses TRBV20-1 with TRBJ1-1; unclear D gene. CDR1 and CDR2 (germline): DFQATT, SNEGSKA (reference sequence). Deletions cut 6 bases from V and 11 bases from J, with 16 bases between. The length of the CDR3 is 11 residues. The CDR3: CSATAGIGAFF. CDR3 DNA: TGCAGTGCGACTGCGGGGATAGGCGCTTTCTTT.

The rearrangement joins TRBV27 to TRBJ1-4, with D unresolved. Per the germline V gene, CDR1 is MNHEY and CDR2 is SMNVEV (reference sequence). V lost 5 bases, J lost 3 bases, and 16 bases lay in between. CDR3 length equals 16 residues. DNA for the CDR3: TGTGCCAGCAGTGCCTTCTCTGTGCGGTCTAATGAAAAACTGTTTTTT. Its translation is CASSAFSVRSNEKLFF.

The gene calls are TRBV7-3 and TRBJ1-1; 10 nucleotides match TRBD1. V lost 5 bases, J lost 4 bases, and 10 bases stayed unmatched. Germline V gene data show CDR1 as SGHTA and CDR2 as FQGTGA. The CDR3 extends over 16 amino acids. The CDR3 sequence: CASSPGTGAWSTEAFF. Here the CDR3 DNA reads TGTGCCAGCAGCCCGGGGACAGGGGCGTGGAGCACTGAAGCTTTCTTT.

J is TRBJ2-7 and V is TRBV6-5, with D possibly matching TRBD2 (6 bases). Trimming shortened V by 8 bases and J by 3 bases, and 20 bases separated the two germline ends. This CDR3 region has 15 residues. Germline V gene lookup returns CDR1 MNHEY and CDR2 SVGAGI. The CDR3: CASGGGSPLLYEQYF. Written as DNA, the CDR3 is TGTGCCAGCGGAGGAGGGTCCCCCTTGCTCTACGAGCAGTACTTC.

The rearrangement links TRBV15 to TRBJ2-7, with D maybe TRBD1 (6 bases). CDR3 size: 15 residues. CDR1 is LNHNV and CDR2 is YYDKDF in the germline V gene (reference sequence). V lost 0 bases and J 3 bases, leaving 12 bases between the germline ends. The CDR3 nucleotides read TGTGCCACCAGCAGAGATTCAAACAGGGACTACGAGCAGTACTTC. It specifies CATSRDSNRDYEQYF.

The V call is TRBV2, the J call TRBJ2-1; possible D gene TRBD1, 5 bases. CDR1 SNHLY and CDR2 FYNNEI come from the germline V gene. The CDR3 is made up of 15 amino acids. V was shortened by 2 bases and J by 3 bases, with 11 bases between the two germline ends. The CDR3 spells CASSENGADYNEQFF. CDR3 in DNA: TGTGCCAGCAGTGAAAATGGGGCCGACTACAATGAGCAGTTCTTC.

The chain links TRBV4-3 to TRBJ1-4, with TRBD1 identical over 7 bases. Germline V gene data show CDR1 as LGHNA and CDR2 as YSLEER. There are 14 residues in the CDR3. Germline trimming cut 0 bases from V and 10 bases from J; bases unmatched to any gene: 5. CDR3 loop: CASSQDLDRRKLFF. CDR3 bases: TGCGCCAGCAGCCAAGATCTGGACAGGAGAAAACTGTTTTTT.